This TCR beta chain was profiled in a study of control samples from healthy donors and cancer patients. Looked up from germline, CDR1 is MNHEY and CDR2 is SMNVEV (reference sequence). The CDR3 has 16 amino acids. Trimming shortened V by 6 bases and J by 5 bases, and 20 bases separated the two germline ends. The table came from immunoSEQ multiplex PCR; TCRdb's copy has only in-frame clones and leaves some out. The sample has 350,000 to 450,000 clones; 90% are singletons. This chain uses TRBV27 with TRBJ1-5; D perhaps matches TRBD1 (6 bases). The sequenced sample consisted of PBMCs. The TCR comes from a man aged 40-49 years with head and neck cancer. DNA of the CDR3: TGTGCCAGCAGATCTAGGGAGCAGGGGTGGGATCAGCCCCAGCATTTT. Amino acids: CASRSREQGWDQPQHF.